This TCR beta chain derives from a study of cytomegalovirus exposure and HLA in healthy donors. General study results and limits: The later analysis indicated that the majority of CMV-associated TCR beta chains appeared HLA-restricted. An apparent linkage of common viral pathogens to several of the most significant clusters emerged in a later analysis.

Trimming took 0 bases from V and 3 from J, leaving 9 bases between them. The germline V gene encodes CDR1 SGHVS and CDR2 FNYEAQ. The length of the CDR3 is 14 residues. It was with 60 Vbeta and 13 Jbeta primers that the PCR ran. Per the original methods: In a later analysis, the count reached 75 million to 90 million unique TCR beta chains, with 9 million to 11 million shared. Clones were sequenced by immunoSEQ multiplex PCR, and TCRdb holds only the in-frame ones, with some missing. That table supplies the V and J calls and clone size; D and trimming were determined from the DNA. The table includes about 76,000 clones, 79% detected once. With respect to this clone: The antigen is unknown.

Sequencing was carried out using PBMCs. The source is a man between 25 and 39 years old in good health and CMV-seronegative. The chain recombines TRBV7-6 with TRBJ2-7; possible D gene TRBD1, 5 bases. CDR3: CASSLAGRNYEQYF. The DNA of the CDR3 is TGTGCCAGCAGCTTAGCGGGGCGGAACTACGAGCAGTACTTC. The variable domain in full, with the rest retrieved from reference TRBV7-6 and TRBJ2-7, is GAGVSQSPRYKVTKRGQDVALRCDPISGHVSLYWYRQALGQGPEFLTYFNYEAQQDKSGLPNDRFSAERPEGSISTLTIQRTEQRDSAMYRCASSLAGRNYEQYFGPGTRLTVT.